This TCR beta chain was obtained from a study of blood T cells in healthy people across ages. Donors gave around 10 milliliters of peripheral blood apiece. The CDR3 runs 18 residues. The ends were cut back, 0 bases at V and 0 bases at J, with 15 bases in the middle. Germline assignment: CDR1 LGHNA and CDR2 YSLEER. Then a second PCR, running roughly 7 to 11 cycles, was carried out with a sample-barcoded 5' primer and a J-beta primer mix. Via MiXCR, TCRdb re-called the 5' RACE reads, giving one row per CDR3 protein. The sample carries roughly 1,700,000 distinct CDR3 sequences, 28% recorded once. This clonotype appeared many times.

This clonotype originated in a woman aged 30 to 39 in good health. This chain joins TRBV4-3 and TRBJ2-1; D might be TRBD2 (6 bases). What was sequenced was blood. The CDR3 sequence: CASSQDMVAEGSYNEQFF. The CDR3 DNA follows: TGCGCCAGCAGCCAAGATATGGTAGCGGAGGGCTCCTACAATGAGCAGTTCTTC.